A selection of T cell receptor beta chains follows, all from one sample in a study of blood T cell repertoires in COVID-19. Only in-frame clones appear in the TCRdb table, and some are missing; sequencing was by immunoSEQ multiplex PCR. The sample carries hundreds of thousands of clones, about 91% recorded once. Material for sequencing was peripheral blood. Every receptor here comes from a woman aged 55-70 years with acute or convalescent COVID-19. Both conserved end residues are part of each CDR3. A D gene is named only where the DNA matches it firmly. Expanded clones get a size class; other rows say once, few or many, or leave the size out.

TRBD2,once,TRBV3-1/TRBV3-2,TRBJ2-5,CASSHRLAGIRETQYF,TGTGCCAGCAGCCACCGACTAGCGGGGATCAGGGAGACCCAGTACTTC
NA,NA,TRBV7-2,TRBJ1-2,CASSLERASYGYTF,TGTGCCAGCAGCTTAGAGCGGGCCAGCTATGGCTACACCTTC
NA,NA,TRBV6-6,TRBJ1-2,CASSPRDTDGYTF,TGTGCCAGCAGTCCCAGGGACACTGATGGCTACACCTTC
NA,NA,TRBV19,TRBJ2-5,CASSVRVGQETQYF,TGTGCCAGTAGTGTCCGGGTCGGGCAAGAGACCCAGTACTTC
TRBD2,NA,TRBV15,TRBJ2-7,CATSRGASGHEQYF,TGTGCCACCAGCAGAGGGGCTAGCGGCCACGAGCAGTACTTC
NA,once,TRBV9,TRBJ1-1,CASRGGDTEAFF,TGTGCCAGCAGAGGAGGGGACACTGAAGCTTTCTTT
NA,NA,TRBV9,TRBJ1-1,CASSDVGGWVDTEAFF,TGTGCCAGCAGCGATGTAGGAGGGTGGGTCGACACTGAAGCTTTCTTT
TRBD1,NA,TRBV5-6,TRBJ1-2,CASSWRDRVTPGRTGYTF,TGTGCCAGCAGCTGGCGGGACAGGGTGACCCCAGGCCGAACTGGCTACACCTTC
TRBD1,NA,TRBV6-5,TRBJ2-7,CASSYAGTGPYEQYF,TGTGCCAGCAGTTACGCCGGGACAGGGCCCTACGAGCAGTACTTC
TRBD1,NA,TRBV27,TRBJ1-2,CASSFPGGYGYTF,TGTGCCAGCAGTTTCCCAGGGGGCTATGGCTACACCTTC
TRBD1,NA,TRBV7-9,TRBJ1-6,CASSPRTGANNSPLHF,TGTGCCAGCAGCCCACGGACAGGGGCCAACAATTCACCCCTCCACTTT
TRBD1,once,TRBV29-1,TRBJ1-2,CSVLPRVGTGGYTF,TGCAGCGTTTTACCCCGGGTGGGGACAGGCGGCTACACCTTC
TRBD1,NA,TRBV7-8,TRBJ1-4,CASRLGQADEKLFF,TGTGCCAGCAGACTGGGACAGGCGGATGAAAAACTGTTTTTT
TRBD1,NA,TRBV27,TRBJ2-7,CASSLYRGNEQYF,TGTGCCAGCAGCCTTTACAGGGGAAACGAGCAGTACTTC
TRBD1,NA,TRBV6-1,TRBJ1-1,CASSEWRTGNTEAFF,TGTGCCAGCAGTGAATGGAGGACAGGGAACACTGAAGCTTTCTTT
NA,NA,TRBV18,TRBJ1-1,CASSPETEAFF,TGTGCCAGCTCACCGGAGACTGAAGCTTTCTTT
NA,NA,TRBV7-7,TRBJ2-7,CASSSPRLVSSPYEQYF,TGTGCTAGCAGCTCGCCCAGACTAGTTAGCTCACCCTACGAGCAGTACTTC
TRBD2,NA,TRBV27,TRBJ2-7,CASTETGRLAGDQEQYF,TGTGCCAGCACAGAGACTGGGAGACTAGCGGGAGATCAGGAGCAGTACTTC
NA,once,TRBV5-8,TRBJ1-2,CASSLVADYTF,TGTGCCAGCAGCTTGGTTGCAGACTACACCTTC
NA,NA,TRBV9,TRBJ2-7,CASSLKGGSSYEQYF,TGTGCCAGCAGCCTCAAGGGGGGGAGCTCCTACGAGCAGTACTTC
TRBD1,NA,TRBV7-2,TRBJ2-5,CASSRDGTGGETQYF,TGTGCCAGCAGCCGTGACGGGACAGGGGGAGAGACCCAGTACTTC
TRBD2,NA,TRBV27,TRBJ2-3,CASSLYPLLAGDHTDTQYF,TGTGCCAGCAGTTTATACCCCCTTCTGGCGGGAGACCACACAGATACGCAGTATTTT
TRBD1,NA,TRBV7-2,TRBJ2-3,CASSLDRGHTDTQYF,TGTGCCAGCAGCTTGGACAGGGGGCACACAGATACGCAGTATTTT
TRBD2,NA,TRBV5-1,TRBJ2-1,CASSEGTSGRDEQFF,TGCGCCAGCAGCGAAGGGACTAGCGGGAGGGATGAGCAGTTCTTC
TRBD1,NA,TRBV7-3,TRBJ2-1,CASSLYGQGANEQFF,TGTGCCAGCAGCTTATACGGACAGGGGGCGAATGAGCAGTTCTTC
NA,NA,TRBV7-2,TRBJ1-1,CASSFTVRQGTEAFF,TGTGCCAGCAGCTTTACGGTAAGGCAGGGGACTGAAGCTTTCTTT
TRBD1,NA,TRBV29-1,TRBJ2-7,CSAGDSLEGEQYF,TGCAGCGCCGGGGACAGCTTAGAGGGCGAGCAGTACTTC
NA,NA,TRBV7-2,TRBJ1-5,CASSPRDHSNQPQHF,TGTGCCAGCAGCCCCCGGGATCATAGCAATCAGCCCCAGCATTTT
TRBD1,NA,TRBV2,TRBJ2-6,CASNRGMSSGANVLTF,TGTGCCAGCAACAGGGGCATGAGCTCTGGGGCCAACGTCCTGACTTTC
NA,NA,TRBV13,TRBJ2-1,CASSPTQASWDNEQFF,TGTGCCAGCAGCCCTACTCAGGCGTCCTGGGACAATGAGCAGTTCTTC
NA,NA,TRBV14,TRBJ2-1,CASSQDSAGGYYDNEQFF,TGTGCCAGCAGCCAAGATAGCGCCGGAGGGTACTACGACAATGAGCAGTTCTTC
NA,NA,TRBV7-9,TRBJ2-3,CASSLGTVGTDTQYF,TGTGCCAGCAGCTTAGGGACAGTGGGAACAGATACGCAGTATTTT
TRBD1,NA,TRBV3-1/TRBV3-2,TRBJ1-4,CASSQVGRGPREKLFF,TGTGCCAGCAGCCAAGTGGGCAGGGGGCCAAGGGAAAAACTGTTTTTT
NA,NA,TRBV25-1,TRBJ1-1,CASMALTRQGHTEAFF,TGTGCCAGCATGGCCCTGACCCGGCAGGGTCACACTGAAGCTTTCTTT
NA,NA,TRBV27,TRBJ1-2,CASSSRAGVNYGYTF,TGTGCCAGCAGTTCGCGGGCAGGGGTGAACTATGGCTACACCTTC
NA,NA,TRBV19,TRBJ2-1,CASSMGLYNEQFF,TGTGCCAGTAGTATGGGGCTCTACAATGAGCAGTTCTTC
NA,NA,TRBV3-1/TRBV3-2,TRBJ2-1,CASSPLSRGGAANEQFF,TGTGCCAGCAGCCCCCTGTCGAGGGGGGGAGCGGCCAATGAGCAGTTCTTC
TRBD1,once,TRBV6-2/TRBV6-3,TRBJ1-2,CASSHDRAYGYTF,TGTGCCAGCAGTCACGACAGGGCCTATGGCTACACCTTC
TRBD2,NA,TRBV19,TRBJ2-7,CASTPTSGSLYEQYF,TGTGCCAGTACCCCGACTAGCGGGAGCCTTTACGAGCAGTACTTC
TRBD2,NA,TRBV4-2,TRBJ2-1,CASSPERGSYNEQFF,TGTGCCAGCAGCCCTGAGCGGGGGAGTTACAATGAGCAGTTCTTC
TRBD2,NA,TRBV7-6,TRBJ2-5,CASSSWTSGIQETQYF,TGTGCCAGCAGCTCCTGGACTAGCGGCATACAAGAGACCCAGTACTTC
TRBD1,once,TRBV2,TRBJ2-1,CASRKGQGANNEQFF,TGTGCCAGCAGGAAGGGACAGGGGGCCAACAATGAGCAGTTCTTC
TRBD2,NA,TRBV3-1/TRBV3-2,TRBJ2-1,CASSPPGGYQQFF,TGTGCCAGCAGCCCCCCGGGGGGATACCAGCAGTTCTTC
TRBD1,NA,TRBV7-2,TRBJ2-1,CASSFMTGRNEQFF,TGTGCCAGCAGCTTTATGACAGGGCGGAATGAGCAGTTCTTC
TRBD1,NA,TRBV6-2/TRBV6-3,TRBJ2-3,CASSYPSPGQNTQYF,TGTGCCAGCAGTTACCCGAGTCCGGGACAGAATACGCAGTATTTT